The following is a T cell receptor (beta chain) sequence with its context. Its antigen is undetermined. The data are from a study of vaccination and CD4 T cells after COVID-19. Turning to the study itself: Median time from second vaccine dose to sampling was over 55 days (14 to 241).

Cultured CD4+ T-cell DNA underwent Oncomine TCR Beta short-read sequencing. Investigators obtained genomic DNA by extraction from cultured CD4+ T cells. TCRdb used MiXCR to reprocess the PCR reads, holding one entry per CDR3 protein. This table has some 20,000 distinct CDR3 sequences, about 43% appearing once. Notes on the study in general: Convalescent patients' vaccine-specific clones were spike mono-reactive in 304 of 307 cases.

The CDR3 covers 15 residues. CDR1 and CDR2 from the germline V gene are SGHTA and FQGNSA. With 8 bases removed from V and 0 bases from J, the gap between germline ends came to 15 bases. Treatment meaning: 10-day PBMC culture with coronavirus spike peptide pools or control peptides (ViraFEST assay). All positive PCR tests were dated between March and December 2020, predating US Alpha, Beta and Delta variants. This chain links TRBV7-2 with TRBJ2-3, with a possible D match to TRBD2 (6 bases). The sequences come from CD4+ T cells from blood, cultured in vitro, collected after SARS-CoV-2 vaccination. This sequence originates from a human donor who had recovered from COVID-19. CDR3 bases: TGTGCCAGCCGCGAGCGGGCCTTTAGCACAGATACGCAGTATTTT. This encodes CASRERAFSTDTQYF.